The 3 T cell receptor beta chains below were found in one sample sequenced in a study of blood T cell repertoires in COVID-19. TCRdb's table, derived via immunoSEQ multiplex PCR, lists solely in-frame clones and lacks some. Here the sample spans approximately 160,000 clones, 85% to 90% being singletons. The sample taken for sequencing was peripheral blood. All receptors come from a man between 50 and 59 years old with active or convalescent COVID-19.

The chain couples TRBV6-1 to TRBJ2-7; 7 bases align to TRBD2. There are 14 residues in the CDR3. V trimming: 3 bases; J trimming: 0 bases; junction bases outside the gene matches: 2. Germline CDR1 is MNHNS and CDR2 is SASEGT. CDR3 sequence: CASSEGGSSYEQYF. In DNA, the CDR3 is TGTGCCAGCAGTGAGGGGGGGAGCTCCTACGAGCAGTACTTC.

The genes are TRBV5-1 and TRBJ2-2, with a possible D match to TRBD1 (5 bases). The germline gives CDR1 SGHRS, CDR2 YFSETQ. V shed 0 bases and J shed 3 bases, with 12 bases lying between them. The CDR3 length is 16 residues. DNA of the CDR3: TGCGCCAGCAGCTTGGGTGCCAGGGATTACACCGGGGAGCTGTTTTTT. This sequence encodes CASSLGARDYTGELFF.

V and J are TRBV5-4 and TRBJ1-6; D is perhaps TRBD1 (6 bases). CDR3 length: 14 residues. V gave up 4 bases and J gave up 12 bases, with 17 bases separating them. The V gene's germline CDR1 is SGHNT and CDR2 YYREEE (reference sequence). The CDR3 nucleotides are TGTGCCAGCAGCCCCTGGACAGAGCCAGTACCCCTCCACTTT. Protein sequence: CASSPWTEPVPLHF.